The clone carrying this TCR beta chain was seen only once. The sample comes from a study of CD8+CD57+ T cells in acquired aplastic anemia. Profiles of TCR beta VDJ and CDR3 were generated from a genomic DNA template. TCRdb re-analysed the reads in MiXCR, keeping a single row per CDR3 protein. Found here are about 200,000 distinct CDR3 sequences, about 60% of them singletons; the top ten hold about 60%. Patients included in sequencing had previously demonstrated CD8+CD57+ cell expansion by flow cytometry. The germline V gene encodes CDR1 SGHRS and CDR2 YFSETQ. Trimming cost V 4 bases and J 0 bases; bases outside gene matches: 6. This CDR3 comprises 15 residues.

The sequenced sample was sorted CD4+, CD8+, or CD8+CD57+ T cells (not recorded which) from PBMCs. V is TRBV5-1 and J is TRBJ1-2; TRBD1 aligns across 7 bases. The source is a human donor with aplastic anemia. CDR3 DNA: TGCGCCAGCAGCCTCGGGACAGACCCTAACTATGGCTACACCTTC. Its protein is CASSLGTDPNYGYTF. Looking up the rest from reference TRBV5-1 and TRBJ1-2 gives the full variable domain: KAGVTQTPRYLIKTRGQQVTLSCSPISGHRSVSWYQQTPGQGLQFLFEYFSETQRNKGNFPGRFSGRQFSNSRSEMNVSTLELGDSALYLCASSLGTDPNYGYTFGSGTRLTVV.